This TCR beta chain was sequenced during a study of CD8+CD57+ T cells in acquired aplastic anemia. Study outcomes and limitations: About 27 shared CD8+ CDR3s appeared highly expressed within patients' immunodominant clones.

For sequencing, patients were chosen who had shown expansion of CD8+CD57+ cells by flow cytometry. Every patient was diagnosed with severe acquired aplastic anemia. All patients were therapy-naive when blood was sampled. For CDR3 and TCR beta VDJ profiling, genomic DNA was the template used. TCRdb processed the reads anew with MiXCR; each CDR3 protein has one entry. The table includes roughly 280,000 distinct CDR3 sequences, 56% detected once. In germline, CDR1 is MDHEN, CDR2 SYDVKM. CDR3 length equals 16 residues. The junction had 9 bases not matched to a gene; V was cut back by 3 bases and J by 8 bases. There are a few counts of this clonotype. Its antigen is currently unknown.

The sequence came from a human donor with aplastic anemia. Material for sequencing was sorted CD4+, CD8+, or CD8+CD57+ T cells (not recorded which) from PBMCs. The J gene is TRBJ2-1, the V gene TRBV28, with 11 bases fitting TRBD1. The CDR3 loop is CASSFRGTGGRYEQFF. The CDR3 DNA reads TGTGCCAGCAGTTTCCGCGGGACAGGGGGTCGGTATGAGCAGTTCTTC.